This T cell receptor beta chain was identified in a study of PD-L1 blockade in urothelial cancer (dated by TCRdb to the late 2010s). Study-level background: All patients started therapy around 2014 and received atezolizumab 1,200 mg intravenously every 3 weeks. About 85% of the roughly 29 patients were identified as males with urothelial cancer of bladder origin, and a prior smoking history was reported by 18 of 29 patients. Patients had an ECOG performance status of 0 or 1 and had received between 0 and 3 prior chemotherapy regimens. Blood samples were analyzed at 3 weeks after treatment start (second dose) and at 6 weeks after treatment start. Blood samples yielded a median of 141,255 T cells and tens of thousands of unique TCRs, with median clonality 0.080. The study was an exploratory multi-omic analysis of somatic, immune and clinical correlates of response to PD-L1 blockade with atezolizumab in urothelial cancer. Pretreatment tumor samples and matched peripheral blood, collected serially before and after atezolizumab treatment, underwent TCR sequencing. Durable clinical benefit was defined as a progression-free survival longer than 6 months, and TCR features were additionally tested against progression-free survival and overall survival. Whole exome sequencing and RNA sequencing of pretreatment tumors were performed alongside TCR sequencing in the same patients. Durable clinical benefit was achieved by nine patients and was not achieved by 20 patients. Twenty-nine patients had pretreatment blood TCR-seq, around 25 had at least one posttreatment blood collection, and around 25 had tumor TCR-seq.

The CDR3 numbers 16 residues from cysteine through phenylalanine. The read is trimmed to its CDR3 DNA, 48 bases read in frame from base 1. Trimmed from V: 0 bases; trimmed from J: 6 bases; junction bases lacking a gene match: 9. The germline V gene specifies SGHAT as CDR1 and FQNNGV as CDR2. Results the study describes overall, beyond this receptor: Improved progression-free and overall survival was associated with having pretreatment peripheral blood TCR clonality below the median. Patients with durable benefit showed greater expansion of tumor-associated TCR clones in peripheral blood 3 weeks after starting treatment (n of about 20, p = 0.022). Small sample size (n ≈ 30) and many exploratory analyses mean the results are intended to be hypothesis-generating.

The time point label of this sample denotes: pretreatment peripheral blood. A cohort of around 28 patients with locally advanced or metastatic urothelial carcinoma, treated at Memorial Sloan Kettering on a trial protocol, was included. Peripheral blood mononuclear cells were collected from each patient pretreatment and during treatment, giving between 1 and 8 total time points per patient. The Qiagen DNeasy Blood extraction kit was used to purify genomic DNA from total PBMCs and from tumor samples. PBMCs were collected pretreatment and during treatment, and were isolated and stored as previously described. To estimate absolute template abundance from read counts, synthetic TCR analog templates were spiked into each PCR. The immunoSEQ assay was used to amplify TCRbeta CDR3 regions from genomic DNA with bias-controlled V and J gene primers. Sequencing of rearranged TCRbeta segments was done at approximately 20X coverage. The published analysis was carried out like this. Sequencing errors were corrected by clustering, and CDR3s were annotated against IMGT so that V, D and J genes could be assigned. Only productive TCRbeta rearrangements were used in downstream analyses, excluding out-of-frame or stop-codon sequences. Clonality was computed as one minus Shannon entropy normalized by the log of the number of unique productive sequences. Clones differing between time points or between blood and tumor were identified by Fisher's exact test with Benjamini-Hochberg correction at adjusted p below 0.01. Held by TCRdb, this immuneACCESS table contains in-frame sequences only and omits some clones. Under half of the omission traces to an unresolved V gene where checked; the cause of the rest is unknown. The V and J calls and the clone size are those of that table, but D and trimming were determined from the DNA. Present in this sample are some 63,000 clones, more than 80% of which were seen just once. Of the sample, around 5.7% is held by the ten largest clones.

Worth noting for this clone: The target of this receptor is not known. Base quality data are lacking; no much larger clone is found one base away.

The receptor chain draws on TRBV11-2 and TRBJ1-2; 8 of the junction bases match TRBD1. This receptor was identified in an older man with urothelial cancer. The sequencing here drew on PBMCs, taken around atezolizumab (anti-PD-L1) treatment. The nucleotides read TGTGCCAGCAGCTTAGATTCCCGGCCAGGGGGCCATGGCTACACCTTC. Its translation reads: CASSLDSRPGGHGYTF.